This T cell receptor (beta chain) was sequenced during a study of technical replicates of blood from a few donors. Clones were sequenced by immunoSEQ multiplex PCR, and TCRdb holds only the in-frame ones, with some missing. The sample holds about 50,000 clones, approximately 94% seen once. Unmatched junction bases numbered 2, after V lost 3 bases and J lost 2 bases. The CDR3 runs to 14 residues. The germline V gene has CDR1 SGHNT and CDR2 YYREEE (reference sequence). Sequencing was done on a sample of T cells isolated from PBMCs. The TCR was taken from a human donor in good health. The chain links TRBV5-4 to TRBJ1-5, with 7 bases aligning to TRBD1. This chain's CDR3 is CASSSGTGNQPQHF. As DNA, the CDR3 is TGTGCCAGCAGCTCCGGGACAGGCAATCAGCCCCAGCATTTT.